Described below is a single TCR beta chain sequence and its context. The antigen remains undetermined. The sample originates from a study of T-cell memory formation after mild COVID-19. For the study at large: The study found TCR clusters largely donor specific.

Constant-segment primers and 5'RACE yielded cDNA libraries for TCR alpha and TCR beta, each carrying sample barcodes and UMIs. One entry per CDR3 protein results from TCRdb running MiXCR on the 5' RACE reads. The sample contains 400,000 or so distinct CDR3 sequences, 15% to 20% of which appear only once. V lost 6 bases and J lost 4; bases outside the gene matches: 15. The CDR3 consists of 15 residues. In germline, CDR1 is DFQATT, CDR2 SNEGSKA (reference sequence). Study-wide results and caveats: Among clones peaking at day 37 in the second wave, SARS-CoV-2 specificity remained unconfirmed. Certain responding clones were present in pre-infection memory, suggesting participation of cross-reactive memory.

The clonotype comes from an adult woman who had mild COVID-19 (a few samples of this study predate the infection). Cell type and time point are not known. This chain uses TRBV20-1 with TRBJ2-7; 7 nucleotides align to TRBD2. The sequenced sample was PBMCs or a T cell subset sorted from them (not recorded which). CDR3 region: CSAGGMAGIGYEQYF. The CDR3 region has the DNA TGCAGTGCCGGGGGGATGGCAGGGATAGGGTACGAGCAGTACTTC.